These 7 T cell receptor beta chains were sequenced from one sample in a study of control samples from healthy donors and cancer patients. Repertoires were generated with immunoSEQ multiplex PCR, while TCRdb's copy carries only in-frame clones and drops some. Counted here are about 140,000 clones, roughly 90% occurring once; the ten biggest clones make up over 4%. The sequenced material came from blood. The receptors were sampled from a man aged 30 to 45 in good health.

The rearrangement joins TRBV6-2 or TRBV6-3 to TRBJ1-1; tentatively, D is TRBD1 (5 bases). CDR1 MNHEY and CDR2 SVGEGT come from the germline V gene. Between the trimmed V and J ends, which lost 6 bases and 4 bases, there was a span of 21 bases. This CDR3 has 16 residues. CDR3 nucleotide sequence: TGTGCCAGCAGCGACACGAGTCAGGGTTTGGCCACTGAAGCTTTCTTT. It encodes CASSDTSQGLATEAFF.

The chain has TRBV10-2 and TRBJ2-7, with 7 bases lining up with TRBD1. The CDR3 consists of 14 residues. V was clipped by 6 bases and J by 1 base; unmatched bases: 6. Germline-derived CDR1 and CDR2 are WSHSY and SAAADI. The CDR3 DNA sequence: TGCGCCAGCAGCCCGGGACAGACATCCTACGAGCAGTACTTC. Translating gives CASSPGQTSYEQYF.

The genes are TRBV21-1 and TRBJ2-6; TRBD1, as called in the table, went unchecked against the DNA. TRBV21-1 is a recognized pseudogene. CDR3 length: 19 residues. CDR3 protein: CASSRGRDRGSSGANVLTF. The CDR3 DNA follows: TGTGCCAGCAGCAGAGGACGGGACAGGGGATCTTCTGGGGCCAACGTCCTGACTTTC.

The rearrangement uses TRBV24-1 and TRBJ1-4, with no clear D. V was clipped by 3 bases and J by 0 bases, with 10 bases between them. Germline-derived CDR1 and CDR2 are KGHDR and SFDVKD. The CDR3 is 16 amino acids. The CDR3 DNA is TGTGCCACCAGTGATCCCGGGTCCTCAACTAATGAAAAACTGTTTTTT. Its translation is CATSDPGSSTNEKLFF.

This clone was picked up a small number of times. J is TRBJ1-6 and V is TRBV19, with 8 bases matching TRBD1. V lost 7 bases to trimming and J lost 10 bases; unmatched junction nucleotides: 24. This CDR3 has 19 residues. Germline values: CDR1 LNHDA, CDR2 SQIVND (reference sequence). The CDR3 loop is CASIDRPNRGFVAGSPLHF. The CDR3 DNA reads as TGTGCCAGTATCGACCGTCCTAACAGGGGGTTCGTCGCTGGATCACCCCTCCACTTT.

The genes are TRBV29-1 and TRBJ1-2; possibly TRBD1 for D (6 bases). Germline V gives CDR1 SQVTM, CDR2 ANQGSEA. The CDR3 loop spans 14 amino acids. The ends were cut back, 0 bases at V and 5 bases at J, with 13 bases in the middle. DNA of the CDR3: TGCAGCGTTGAAGATTTGGGGGCTTTTTATGGCTACACCTTC. The encoded protein is CSVEDLGAFYGYTF.

CDR3 in DNA: TGCAGTGCTAGTACGGGAATTATCTCAGATACGCAGTATTTT. As protein: CSASTGIISDTQYF. The rearrangement links TRBV20-1 to TRBJ2-3; the D gene is possibly TRBD2 (5 bases). Germline V CDR1 and CDR2: DFQATT, SNEGSKA (reference sequence). Trimming removed 3 bases from V and 4 bases from J, with 14 bases in between. The CDR3 contains 14 residues.